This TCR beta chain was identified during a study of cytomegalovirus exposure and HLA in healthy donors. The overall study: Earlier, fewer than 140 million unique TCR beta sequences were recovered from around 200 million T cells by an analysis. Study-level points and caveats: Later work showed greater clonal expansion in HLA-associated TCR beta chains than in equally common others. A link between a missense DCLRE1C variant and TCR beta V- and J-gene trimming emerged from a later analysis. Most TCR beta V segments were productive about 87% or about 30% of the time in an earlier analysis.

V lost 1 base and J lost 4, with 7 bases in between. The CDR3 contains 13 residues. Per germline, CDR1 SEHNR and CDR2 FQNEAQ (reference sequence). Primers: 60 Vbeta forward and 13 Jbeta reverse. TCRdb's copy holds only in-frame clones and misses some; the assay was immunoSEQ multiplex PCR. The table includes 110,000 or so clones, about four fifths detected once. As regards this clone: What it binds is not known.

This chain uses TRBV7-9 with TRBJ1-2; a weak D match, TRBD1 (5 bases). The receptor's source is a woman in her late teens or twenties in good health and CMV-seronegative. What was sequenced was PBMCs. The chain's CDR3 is CASSLGQGYGYTF. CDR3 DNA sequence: TGTGCCAGCAGCTTAGGTCAGGGCTATGGCTACACCTTC.